This T cell receptor (beta chain) was profiled in a study of blood T cell repertoires in COVID-19. Study summary: Samples taken during acute and convalescent COVID-19 were collected in the United States, Italy and Spain. T cells, B-cell-depleted T cells, or PBMCs supplied cDNA or gDNA.

Deletions cut 5 bases from V and 1 base from J, with 14 bases between. The CDR3 runs 15 residues. Per the germline V gene, CDR1 is SGHDN and CDR2 is FVKESK. Original processing methods: Researchers report that nucleated cell counts were estimated from reference gene primer amplification. Generated by immunoSEQ multiplex PCR, the TCRdb table keeps only in-frame clones and is missing some. That table furnishes V, J and clone size, whereas the DNA furnished D and trimming. The sample includes about 420,000 clones, approximately 90% of them seen just once. While infection was still active, Seattle patients were enrolled and then followed longitudinally.

The TCR comes from a man between 18 and 35 years old with COVID-19, enrolled during active disease. The chain couples TRBV14 to TRBJ2-5; D call uncertain. Input material: peripheral blood. CDR3 in DNA: TGTGCCAGCAGCTCCCGGGTGGTGGGCCAAGAGACCCAGTACTTC. This gives the protein CASSSRVVGQETQYF.